The 24 T cell receptor beta chains below were found in one sample sequenced in a study of blood T cells in healthy people across ages (dated by TCRdb to the mid-2010s). Library method: 5' RACE. The run used an Illumina HiSeq 2500. The second PCR ran for about 6 to 11 cycles and used a J-beta primer mix along with a sample-barcoded 5' primer. TCRdb reanalyzed the raw reads on its own, using fastp at Q25 for trimming and MiXCR for clone calling, and kept in-frame beta chains. Each entry merges the rows of one CDR3 protein and shows their most common DNA and genes. The sample records 850,000 to 950,000 distinct CDR3 sequences, around 26% of which are singletons. The top ten hold about 18% of the sample. Material: blood. These receptors originate from a woman of 80 years or more in good health.

This clonotype showed up many times. The CDR3 loop reads CAISRGAHTDTQYF. The CDR3 DNA reads TGTGCCATCAGTCGGGGGGCCCACACAGATACGCAGTATTTT. The chain links TRBV10-3 to TRBJ2-3; a weak D match, TRBD2 (7 bases). Between the trimmed V and J ends, which lost 5 bases and 2 bases, there was a span of 11 bases. Germline CDR1 reads ENHRY; CDR2 reads SYGVKD. The length of the CDR3 is 14 residues.

Note on this clonotype: This may be a read error: a much more frequent sequence differs by one nucleotide. This chain uses TRBV5-1 with TRBJ2-1, with 10 bases matching TRBD2. The V and J ends lost 4 bases and 5 bases, in that order; junction bases with no gene match: 6. The CDR3 contains 15 residues. Germline CDR1 SGHRS, CDR2 YFSETQ. Here the CDR3 reads CASSLTSGCNNEQFF. The CDR3 region has the DNA TGCGCCAGCAGCCTGACTAGCGGGTGTAACAATGAGCAGTTCTTC. The whole variable domain, filled in from reference TRBV5-1 and TRBJ2-1, reads KAGVTQTPRYLIKTRGQQVTLSCSPISGHRSVSWYQQTPGQGLQFLFEYFSETQRNKGNFPGRFSGRQFSNSRSEMNVSTLELGDSALYLCASSLTSGCNNEQFFGPGTRLTVL.

There are many counts of this clonotype. The gene calls are TRBV7-9 and TRBJ2-5; D tentatively fits TRBD1 or TRBD2 (5 bases each). V was shortened by 4 bases and J by 7 bases, with 7 bases between the two germline ends. Germline values: CDR1 SEHNR, CDR2 FQNEAQ (reference sequence). This CDR3 has 11 amino acids. The CDR3 DNA reads as TGTGCCAGCAGCTCCGGGACGACCCAGTACTTC. It encodes CASSSGTTQYF.

The table lists this clonotype with a few counts. V is TRBV5-5 and J is TRBJ2-2, with no clear D. With 0 bases removed from V and 2 bases from J, the gap between germline ends came to 11 bases. Germline CDR1 is SGHKS and CDR2 is YYEKEE (reference sequence). This CDR3 has 16 residues. The CDR3 DNA reads as TGTGCCAGCAGCTTGGTAGCAACTACTAACACCGGGGAGCTGTTTTTT. It translates to CASSLVATTNTGELFF.

This clonotype has ten or more counts. The chain couples TRBV20-1 to TRBJ2-7; no definite D call. The CDR3 length is 12 residues. Germline V gene sequence: CDR1 DFQATT, CDR2 SNEGSKA (reference sequence). Trimming removed 0 bases from V and 4 bases from J, with 7 bases in between. The CDR3 is CSARDYEYEQYF. The CDR3 region has the DNA TGCAGTGCTAGAGACTACGAATACGAGCAGTACTTC.

The genes are TRBV11-3 and TRBJ2-3; 7 bases fit TRBD2. V gave up 5 bases and J gave up 10 bases; unmatched junction bases: 6. From germline, CDR1 is SGHNT and CDR2 YENEEA. The CDR3 has 12 amino acids. As DNA, the CDR3 is TGTGCCAGCAGCATTGGCCGGGGGGCGCAGTATTTT. Protein sequence: CASSIGRGAQYF.

The rearrangement joins TRBV7-2 to TRBJ2-3, with 9 bases fitting TRBD1. After removal of 1 base from V and 11 bases from J, the junction contained 13 bases not matched to a gene. The germline V gene encodes CDR1 SGHTA and CDR2 FQGNSA. This CDR3 has 16 residues. CDR3 protein: CASSLGGQGPANMQYF. DNA for the CDR3: TGTGCCAGCAGCTTAGGGGGACAGGGACCCGCGAATATGCAGTATTTT.

This chain links TRBV25-1 with TRBJ2-3; tentative D call: TRBD2 (6 bases). Per the germline V gene, CDR1 is MGHDK and CDR2 is SYGVNS. With 4 bases removed from V and 0 bases from J, the gap between germline ends came to 14 bases. The CDR3 sequence is 16 residues long. The CDR3 DNA is TGTGCCAGCAGTGCCGGGACTTTTATCAGCACAGATACGCAGTATTTT. Its protein product is CASSAGTFISTDTQYF.

The V gene is TRBV20-1, the J gene TRBJ2-3; TRBD2 matches at 9 bases. There are 17 residues in the CDR3. V lost 3 bases and J lost 1; bases outside the gene matches: 11. Per germline, CDR1 DFQATT and CDR2 SNEGSKA (reference sequence). The CDR3 nucleotides are TGCAGTGCTAGGCCCCCGGGAAGGACTAGCGGCACAGATACGCAGTATTTT. It is translated as CSARPPGRTSGTDTQYF.

The J gene is TRBJ1-5, the V gene TRBV4-1; possibly TRBD1 for D (6 bases). Trimming left V 1 base short and J 3 bases short, with 13 bases between. This CDR3 is built from 16 residues. CDR1 is MGHRA and CDR2 is YSYEKL in the germline V gene. CDR3 loop: CASSQGRTANNQPQHF. The CDR3 coding sequence is TGCGCCAGCAGCCAAGGGCGGACAGCTAACAATCAGCCCCAGCATTTT.

The gene calls are TRBV11-2 and TRBJ1-4; D not certain. Germline CDR1 SGHAT, CDR2 FQNNGV. V dropped 2 bases and J dropped 7 bases, with 5 bases sitting between them. The CDR3 totals 12 residues. CDR3 amino acids: CASSLNTEKLFF. The CDR3 DNA reads as TGTGCCAGCAGCTTAAATACTGAAAAACTGTTTTTT.

This clonotype was detected ten times or more. The chain has TRBV20-1 and TRBJ2-3; TRBD2 agrees at 12 bases. The CDR3 runs 18 residues. V trimming: 5 bases; J trimming: 0 bases; junction bases outside the gene matches: 12. Germline V lookup: CDR1 DFQATT, CDR2 SNEGSKA (reference sequence). CDR3 protein: CSALAGGRRRPSTDTQYF. As DNA, the CDR3 is TGCAGTGCTCTAGCGGGGGGGCGCCGCCGTCCTAGCACAGATACGCAGTATTTT.

The CDR3 DNA sequence: TGCAGCGTCTTAGCCGGGACAGGTCGAGGGGGCTACACCTTC. Its translation: CSVLAGTGRGGYTF. The V call is TRBV29-1, the J call TRBJ1-2, with 8 bases aligning to TRBD1. This CDR3 region has 14 residues. V shed 6 bases and J 8 bases; nucleotides not matched to a gene: 14. CDR1 is SQVTM and CDR2 is ANQGSEA in the germline V gene. The full variable domain, with the rest looked up from reference TRBV29-1 and TRBJ1-2, is SAVISQKPSRDICQRGTSLTIQCQVDSQVTMMFWYRQQPGQSLTLIATANQGSEATYESGFVIDKFPISRPNLTFSTLTVSNMSPEDSSIYLCSVLAGTGRGGYTFGSGTRLTVV.

The sample holds one count of this clonotype. The V gene is TRBV7-2, the J gene TRBJ1-1, with 7 bases aligning to TRBD1. CDR3 size: 20 residues. Per germline, CDR1 SGHTA and CDR2 FQGNSA. V lost 5 bases and J lost 0; bases outside the gene matches: 21. CDR3 bases: TGTGCCAGCAGCGCTACCCGTGGACAGGAGGGGTCCATTATGAACACTGAAGCTTTCTTT. Translation: CASSATRGQEGSIMNTEAFF.

This clonotype was picked up many times. The chain uses TRBV6-1 and TRBJ2-7, with D unclear. This CDR3 region has 14 residues. Germline CDR1 MNHNS, CDR2 SASEGT. Between the trimmed V and J ends, which lost 3 bases and 0 bases, there was a span of 9 bases. CDR3 sequence (DNA): TGTGCCAGCAGTGATGGGCAGAGCTCCTACGAGCAGTACTTC. Protein product: CASSDGQSSYEQYF.

This clonotype has ten or more counts. The chain combines TRBV20-1 with TRBJ2-7; D unresolved. Trimming removed 0 bases at V and 2 bases at J, with 14 bases between. The CDR3 is 15 residues long. CDR1 DFQATT and CDR2 SNEGSKA come from the germline V gene (reference sequence). This CDR3 is CSAREKKGLPYEQYF. The CDR3 DNA reads as TGCAGTGCTAGAGAAAAAAAGGGCCTGCCCTACGAGCAGTACTTC.

This clonotype has a handful of counts. V is TRBV20-1 and J is TRBJ1-2; D ambiguous. The CDR3 contains 15 residues. Trimming stripped 0 bases from V and 7 bases from J, with 18 bases between. Germline V gene lookup returns CDR1 DFQATT and CDR2 SNEGSKA (reference sequence). The CDR3 loop is CSARDPALGWGGYTF. The CDR3 DNA reads as TGCAGTGCTAGAGATCCGGCCCTTGGGTGGGGTGGCTACACCTTC.

This clonotype showed up just once. CDR3 DNA sequence: TGTGCCAGCAGTTTATGGCGCGGGGAGCTGTTTTTT. Residues: CASSLWRGELFF. The genes are TRBV12-3 or TRBV12-4 and TRBJ2-2, with D unclear. V was pared by 2 bases and J by 7 bases, with 5 bases between. The CDR3 is 12 residues long.

In its sample, this clonotype was seen a few times. The chain uses TRBV6-1 and TRBJ2-3; 9 positions agree with TRBD2. The J segment lost 2 bases and the V segment lost 6 bases, leaving 9 bases of the junction unmatched. Germline CDR1 is MNHNS and CDR2 is SASEGT. CDR3 length equals 16 residues. The CDR3: CASRPGLAGYTDTQYF. The CDR3 DNA is TGTGCCAGCAGGCCAGGGCTAGCGGGGTACACAGATACGCAGTATTTT.

The chain carries TRBV4-1 and TRBJ2-2; TRBD1 matches 7 bases. Germline CDR1 is MGHRA and CDR2 is YSYEKL. The CDR3 consists of 17 residues. The V segment lost 1 base and the J segment 0 bases; nucleotides outside the gene matches: 5. CDR3 sequence: CASSQAATGTNTGELFF. In DNA, the CDR3 is TGCGCCAGCAGCCAAGCAGCGACAGGGACGAACACCGGGGAGCTGTTTTTT.

V usage is TRBV5-1 and J usage is TRBJ1-2; possible D gene TRBD1, 6 bases. V gave up 4 bases and J gave up 6 bases, with 16 bases separating them. The CDR3 runs 14 residues. Germline assignment: CDR1 SGHRS and CDR2 YFSETQ. The CDR3 DNA sequence: TGCGCCAGCAGCCTATCACAGGGAAGAAATGGCTACACCTTC. It codes for CASSLSQGRNGYTF.

This clonotype was seen at least ten times. This chain joins TRBV20-1 and TRBJ2-3; D gene uncertain. V was clipped by 3 bases and J by 0 bases, with 10 bases between them. The CDR3 contains 14 residues. The germline gives CDR1 DFQATT, CDR2 SNEGSKA (reference sequence). CDR3 loop: CSASRQVSTDTQYF. The CDR3 nucleotides read TGCAGTGCTAGTAGGCAGGTTAGCACAGATACGCAGTATTTT.

This clonotype was recorded many times. CDR3 bases: TGCAGTGCCGGGACTCAAATAGATACGCAGTATTTT. Protein: CSAGTQIDTQYF. The J gene is TRBJ2-3, the V gene TRBV20-1; the D gene is possibly TRBD2 (6 bases). V lost 6 bases and J lost 5, with 12 bases in between. Germline V gene sequence: CDR1 DFQATT, CDR2 SNEGSKA (reference sequence). The CDR3 runs to 12 residues.

This clonotype was counted ten times or more. The chain employs TRBV5-1 and TRBJ2-5; D is uncertain. V shed 4 bases and J shed 2 bases, with 12 bases lying between them. The CDR3 totals 14 residues. Germline assignment: CDR1 SGHRS and CDR2 YFSETQ. The CDR3 sequence: CASSQMAGQETQYF. In DNA, the CDR3 is TGCGCCAGCAGCCAAATGGCAGGACAAGAGACCCAGTACTTC. The whole variable domain, filled in from reference TRBV5-1 and TRBJ2-5, reads KAGVTQTPRYLIKTRGQQVTLSCSPISGHRSVSWYQQTPGQGLQFLFEYFSETQRNKGNFPGRFSGRQFSNSRSEMNVSTLELGDSALYLCASSQMAGQETQYFGPGTRLLVL.